This TCR beta chain originates from a study of blood T cell repertoires in COVID-19. As for the study in general: The origin of the acute and convalescent COVID-19 samples was the United States, Italy and Spain. T cells, B-cell-depleted T cells, or PBMCs supplied cDNA or gDNA.

How the authors handled the data: Nucleated cell number was recorded as an estimate derived from reference gene primer amplification. Repertoires were generated with immunoSEQ multiplex PCR, while TCRdb's copy carries only in-frame clones and drops some. That table is the source of V, J and clone size, and D and trimming were worked out from the DNA. The sample lists 200,000 to 250,000 clones; 84% were seen once. The CDR3 runs 15 residues. Germline CDR1 reads GTSNPN; CDR2 reads SVGIG (reference sequence). V shed 7 bases and J shed 5 bases, with 23 bases lying between them. V and J are TRBV30 and TRBJ1-2; TRBD1 is a possible D gene (6 bases). This sequence was found in a man between 25 and 39 years old with active or convalescent COVID-19. Sequencing was performed on peripheral blood. CDR3 loop: CAFQGSRFGVYGYTF. In DNA, the CDR3 is TGTGCCTTCCAGGGGTCGAGGTTTGGGGTATATGGCTACACCTTC.